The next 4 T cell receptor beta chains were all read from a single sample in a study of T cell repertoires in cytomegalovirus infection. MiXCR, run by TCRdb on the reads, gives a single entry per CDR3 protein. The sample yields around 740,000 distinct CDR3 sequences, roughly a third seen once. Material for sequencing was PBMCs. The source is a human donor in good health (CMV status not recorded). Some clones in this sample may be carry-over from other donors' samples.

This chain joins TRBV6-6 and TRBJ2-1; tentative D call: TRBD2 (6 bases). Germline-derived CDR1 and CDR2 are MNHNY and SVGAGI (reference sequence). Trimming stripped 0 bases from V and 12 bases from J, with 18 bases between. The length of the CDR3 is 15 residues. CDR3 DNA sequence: TGTGCCAGCAGTTACTCCGTGGGAGGCGATGTTGCGCAGTTCTTC. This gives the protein CASSYSVGGDVAQFF.

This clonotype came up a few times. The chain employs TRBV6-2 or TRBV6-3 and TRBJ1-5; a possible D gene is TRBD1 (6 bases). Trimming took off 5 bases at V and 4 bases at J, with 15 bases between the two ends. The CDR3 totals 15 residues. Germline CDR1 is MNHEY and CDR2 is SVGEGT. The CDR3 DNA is TGTGCCAGCAGTCCGTCTTACAGGGCTAATCAGCCCCAGCATTTT. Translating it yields CASSPSYRANQPQHF.

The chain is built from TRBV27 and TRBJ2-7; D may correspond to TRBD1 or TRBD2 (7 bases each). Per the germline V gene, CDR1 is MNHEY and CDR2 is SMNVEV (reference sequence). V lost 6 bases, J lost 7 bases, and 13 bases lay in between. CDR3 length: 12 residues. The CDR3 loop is CASRSGGGEQYF. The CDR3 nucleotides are TGTGCCAGCAGGTCAGGGGGGGGGGAGCAGTACTTC.

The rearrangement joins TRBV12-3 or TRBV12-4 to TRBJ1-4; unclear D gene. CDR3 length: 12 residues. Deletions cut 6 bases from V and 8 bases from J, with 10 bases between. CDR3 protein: CASSLSREKLFF. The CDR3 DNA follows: TGTGCCAGCAGCCTTTCAAGGGAAAAACTGTTTTTT.